The 23 T cell receptor beta chains reported below all come from one sample, sequenced in a study of response to subunit inactivated influenza vaccine. Each CDR3 protein is one row after TCRdb ran MiXCR on the RT-PCR reads. Of under 500,000 distinct CDR3 sequences in the sample, approximately 11% were seen once. This sample comprised PBMCs from blood, obtained 40 to 50 days after vaccination. The origin of the receptors is a man between 45 and 60 years old who received an inactivated influenza vaccine.

The sample holds many counts of this clonotype. DNA of the CDR3: TGTGCCAGCAGCAGCCGGACCAACCCCTACGAGCAGTACTTC. The encoded protein is CASSSRTNPYEQYF. This rearrangement joins TRBV7-8 to TRBJ2-7; D gene unclear. V was shortened by 5 bases and J by 2 bases, with 13 bases between the two germline ends. Germline V CDR1 and CDR2: SGHVS, FQNEAQ. The length of the CDR3 is 14 residues.

This clonotype came up a few times. This chain links TRBV7-4 with TRBJ1-6, with unresolved D. Trimming shortened V by 11 bases and J by 3 bases, and 26 bases separated the two germline ends. This CDR3 spans 18 amino acids. Germline CDR1 reads SGHVT; CDR2 reads SQSDAQ. The CDR3 sequence is CAAYNEDFRRIYNSPLHF. CDR3 DNA sequence: TGTGCCGCGTATAATGAAGATTTTAGGAGGATCTATAATTCACCCCTCCACTTT.

The table lists this clonotype with many counts. The V call is TRBV20-1, the J call TRBJ2-5; 7 positions match TRBD1. With V trimmed by 0 bases and J by 2 bases, 6 bases remained unmatched. CDR1 DFQATT and CDR2 SNEGSKA come from the germline V gene (reference sequence). CDR3 length equals 15 residues. Here the CDR3 DNA reads TGCAGTGCTAGAGATCAGAGGACAGGACAAGAGACCCAGTACTTC. This translates into CSARDQRTGQETQYF.

This clonotype was seen only a few times. CDR3 loop: CATSRPTKELGGTQYF. The CDR3 DNA reads TGTGCCACCAGCAGGCCGACCAAAGAATTAGGCGGGACCCAGTACTTC. The chain recombines TRBV15 with TRBJ2-5; D is undetermined. Germline V gene sequence: CDR1 LNHNV, CDR2 YYDKDF (reference sequence). V was pared by 3 bases and J by 7 bases, with 21 bases between. The CDR3 length is 16 residues.

This clonotype occurred a few times. The chain has TRBV5-6 and TRBJ1-2; weak D call: TRBD1 (6 bases). Germline V gene lookup returns CDR1 SGHDT and CDR2 YYEEEE. The length of the CDR3 is 14 residues. V was cut by 2 bases and J by 5 bases, with 13 bases left in between. The CDR3 nucleotides read TGTGCCAGCAGCTTTGGGGGCGCGGATTATGGCTACACCTTC. It encodes CASSFGGADYGYTF.

The V and J genes are TRBV4-2 and TRBJ2-2, with TRBD1 identical over 11 bases. The CDR3 totals 19 residues. Germline V gene data show CDR1 as LGHNA and CDR2 as YNFKEQ. V was pared by 0 bases and J by 5 bases, with 11 bases of the junction left unmatched. CDR3 sequence (DNA): TGTGCCAGCAGCCAAGATACTCCGGACAGGGGGCGGCGTACCGGGGAGCTGTTTTTT. Its translation: CASSQDTPDRGRRTGELFF.

The CDR3 bases are TGTGCCAGCAGCCAAGGGACTAGCGGGGCCCACCAAGAGACCCAGTACTTC. It translates to CASSQGTSGAHQETQYF. The rearrangement links TRBV7-9 to TRBJ2-5; 13 positions match TRBD2. With V trimmed by 5 bases and J by 0 bases, 6 bases remained unmatched. CDR3 length: 17 amino acids. The V gene's germline CDR1 is SEHNR and CDR2 FQNEAQ (reference sequence).

The chain links TRBV5-1 to TRBJ2-2; maybe TRBD2 (5 bases). Germline CDR1 and CDR2: SGHRS and YFSETQ. The CDR3 sequence is 16 residues long. V was clipped by 0 bases and J by 0 bases, with 9 bases between them. The CDR3 DNA reads as TGCGCCAGCAGCTTGGTGCCGGGGTCGAACACCGGGGAGCTGTTTTTT. Protein product: CASSLVPGSNTGELFF.

This clonotype was recorded a few times. The chain carries TRBV20-1 and TRBJ2-7; D perhaps matches TRBD1 (6 bases). The CDR3 is made up of 15 amino acids. Per the germline V gene, CDR1 is DFQATT and CDR2 is SNEGSKA (reference sequence). V lost 0 bases and J lost 2, with 14 bases in between. CDR3 coding DNA: TGCAGTGCTAGAGATCCCAGGGGTGCCACCTACGAGCAGTACTTC. Its translation is CSARDPRGATYEQYF.

The rearrangement links TRBV5-5 to TRBJ2-7; TRBD2 matches 8 bases. Germline assignment: CDR1 SGHKS and CDR2 YYEKEE (reference sequence). CDR3 length: 15 amino acids. V shed 0 bases, J shed 2 bases, and the junction held 4 bases outside the gene matches. CDR3 coding DNA: TGTGCCAGCAGCTTGGTAGCGGGGATGACCTACGAGCAGTACTTC. Its translation is CASSLVAGMTYEQYF.

This clonotype has a count of ten or more. The CDR3 nucleotides read TGTGCCAGCAGGATAGCGGGAGATCCCTACAATGAGCAGTTCTTC. This sequence encodes CASRIAGDPYNEQFF. V and J are TRBV7-9 and TRBJ2-1, with TRBD2 identical over 9 bases. The CDR3 is made up of 15 amino acids. With V trimmed by 6 bases and J by 2 bases, 5 bases remained unmatched. Looked up from germline, CDR1 is SEHNR and CDR2 is FQNEAQ (reference sequence).

This clonotype has a handful of counts. V gene TRBV20-1 combines with J gene TRBJ2-7; possible D gene TRBD2, 6 bases. V was trimmed by 6 bases and J by 9 bases, leaving 24 bases between them. CDR1 and CDR2 from the germline V gene are DFQATT and SNEGSKA (reference sequence). The CDR3 has 14 residues. The CDR3 here is CSASLSGPARGQYF. The CDR3 DNA follows: TGCAGTGCGAGCCTAAGCGGGCCCGCTCGAGGGCAGTACTTC.

This clonotype has a count of ten or more. CDR3 nucleotides: TGTGCCAGCAGCTTGAGTCGAGGGGCAACTAATGAAAAACTGTTTTTT. This encodes CASSLSRGATNEKLFF. This chain uses TRBV5-5 with TRBJ1-4; D is possibly TRBD1 (5 bases). Trimming removed 1 base at V and 0 bases at J, with 10 bases between. The CDR3 loop spans 16 amino acids. The germline CDR1 and CDR2 sequences are SGHKS and YYEKEE (reference sequence).

This clonotype was seen a handful of times. The J gene is TRBJ2-1, the V gene TRBV12-3 or TRBV12-4; D unclear. This CDR3 contains 14 residues. V was shortened by 4 bases and J by 6 bases, with 13 bases between the two germline ends. CDR3 loop: CASSWASVGNEQFF. The CDR3 nucleotides read TGTGCCAGCAGTTGGGCGAGCGTGGGCAATGAGCAGTTCTTC.

V usage is TRBV7-2 and J usage is TRBJ2-7; D is possibly TRBD1 or TRBD2 (5 bases each). Germline lookup yields CDR1 SGHTA and CDR2 FQGNSA. V was shortened by 5 bases and J by 1 base, with 18 bases between the two germline ends. The length of the CDR3 is 16 residues. The CDR3, as DNA: TGTGCCAGCAGCCATCCCGGGACGGAATTTTCCTACGAGCAGTACTTC. It codes for CASSHPGTEFSYEQYF. The whole variable domain, filled in from reference TRBV7-2 and TRBJ2-7, reads GAGVSQSPSNKVTEKGKDVELRCDPISGHTALYWYRQSLGQGLEFLIYFQGNSAPDKSGLPSDRFSAERTGGSVSTLTIQRTQQEDSAVYLCASSHPGTEFSYEQYFGPGTRLTVT.

There are many counts of this clonotype. The rearrangement links TRBV6-1 to TRBJ1-2, with D tentatively TRBD1 (5 bases). Germline-derived CDR1 and CDR2 are MNHNS and SASEGT. The CDR3 is 15 amino acids. Trimming pared 7 bases from V and 5 bases from J, leaving 20 bases between. CDR3 residues: CASKITGLTRYGYTF. The CDR3 nucleotides read TGTGCCAGCAAAATTACAGGTCTAACTAGATATGGCTACACCTTC.

This clonotype has only a few counts. The chain is built from TRBV7-9 and TRBJ2-7; D is ambiguous. V was clipped by 5 bases and J by 1 base, with 9 bases between them. CDR1 SEHNR and CDR2 FQNEAQ come from the germline V gene (reference sequence). This CDR3 comprises 13 residues. CDR3 in DNA: TGTGCCAGCAGCCCCCCCCGGTCCTACGAGCAGTACTTC. Translation: CASSPPRSYEQYF.

This clonotype was seen repeatedly, ten times or more. The chain couples TRBV7-2 to TRBJ2-3, with D hard to call. Germline V CDR1 and CDR2: SGHTA, FQGNSA. The CDR3 totals 14 residues. V lost 5 bases, J lost 2 bases, and 11 bases lay in between. CDR3 region: CASSPPPITDTQYF. The DNA for the CDR3 is TGTGCCAGCAGCCCCCCGCCTATCACAGATACGCAGTATTTT.

This clonotype was seen at least ten times. This chain uses TRBV29-1 with TRBJ2-7; 7 positions agree with TRBD1. Germline V CDR1 and CDR2: SQVTM, ANQGSEA. The trim removed 4 bases at V and 0 bases at J, leaving 9 bases unmatched. This CDR3 has 15 residues. The chain's CDR3 is CSVGAPGTDSYEQYF. CDR3 sequence (DNA): TGCAGCGTTGGGGCCCCAGGGACAGACTCCTACGAGCAGTACTTC.

This clonotype was found many times. The chain links TRBV14 to TRBJ2-1; TRBD1 agrees at 7 bases. The CDR3 totals 19 residues. With 2 bases clipped from V and 0 bases from J, the junction kept 13 bases outside the gene matches. Germline lookup yields CDR1 SGHDN and CDR2 FVKESK. CDR3 region: CASSQKGPPGQRSYNEQFF. CDR3 sequence (DNA): TGTGCCAGCAGCCAAAAAGGCCCCCCGGGACAGCGCTCCTACAATGAGCAGTTCTTC. The full variable domain, completed using reference TRBV14 and TRBJ2-1, is EAGVTQFPSHSVIEKGQTVTLRCDPISGHDNLYWYRRVMGKEIKFLLHFVKESKQDESGMPNNRFLAERTGGTYSTLKVQPAELEDSGVYFCASSQKGPPGQRSYNEQFFGPGTRLTVL.

This sequence joins TRBV20-1 and TRBJ2-7; 8 bases align to TRBD1. CDR3 length: 14 residues. The germline CDR1 and CDR2 sequences are DFQATT and SNEGSKA (reference sequence). Germline trimming cut 5 bases from V and 3 bases from J; bases unmatched to any gene: 9. In DNA, the CDR3 is TGCAGTGCTGGGAAGACAGGGGAAAGCTACGAGCAGTACTTC. It is translated as CSAGKTGESYEQYF.

This clonotype has only a few counts. The chain uses TRBV4-3 and TRBJ2-3, with TRBD1 matching 7 bases. Germline V CDR1 and CDR2: LGHNA, YSLEER. CDR3 size: 16 residues. Trimming removed 1 base from V and 4 bases from J; junction bases left unmatched: 8. As DNA, the CDR3 is TGCGCCAGCAGCCAAGTTGTCGGACAGGCGGCAGATACGCAGTATTTT. Protein: CASSQVVGQAADTQYF.

The chain uses TRBV5-1 and TRBJ2-7, with TRBD1 matching over 8 bases. V gave up 4 bases and J gave up 4 bases; unmatched junction bases: 7. This CDR3 is built from 14 residues. CDR1 and CDR2 (germline): SGHRS, YFSETQ. The CDR3 loop is CASSKGQGKYEQYF. DNA of the CDR3: TGCGCCAGCAGCAAAGGACAGGGCAAATACGAGCAGTACTTC.